The subject of this entry is one TCR beta chain. The antigen is unknown. The entry originates in a study of T-cell memory formation after mild COVID-19. Study-wide background: TCR clusters largely stayed donor specific. Notes on the study in general: Contracting CD4+ clones were located mainly in CM and EM, and CD8+ clones in EMRA. That cross-reactive memory joined was suggested by some responding clones appearing in pre-infection memory.

The V gene's germline CDR1 is DFQATT and CDR2 SNEGSKA (reference sequence). The J segment lost 4 bases and the V segment lost 6 bases, leaving 11 bases of the junction unmatched. This CDR3 is 14 amino acids long. TCRdb analysed the 5' RACE reads with MiXCR anew, one entry per CDR3 protein. There are roughly 450,000 distinct CDR3 sequences in the sample; roughly 18% occur only once, and under 25% lies in the top ten. This sequence originates from a man younger than 35 who had mild COVID-19 (a few samples of this study predate the infection). Cell type and time point are not known. Sample: PBMCs or a T cell subset sorted from them (not recorded which). The chain joins TRBV20-1 to TRBJ2-7; 8 nucleotides align to TRBD1. Here the CDR3 reads CSAQARTGNYEQYF. Here the CDR3 DNA reads TGCAGTGCCCAGGCCCGGACAGGGAATTACGAGCAGTACTTC.